Only a few counts were recorded for the clone carrying this T cell receptor beta chain. The V end was cut by 5 bases, the J end by 4 bases, with 13 bases between. Germline V gives CDR1 SEHNR, CDR2 FQNEAQ (reference sequence). This CDR3 comprises 14 residues. All donors were healthy, and all were Caucasian. The entry originates in a study of identical twins. Through template switching, a universal primer site was introduced, and the cDNA contained unique molecular identifiers. Using its own MiXCR run on the 5' RACE reads, TCRdb lists one record per CDR3 protein. The table includes a few hundred thousand distinct CDR3 sequences, approximately 17% detected once.

The rearrangement links TRBV7-9 to TRBJ2-3, with TRBD1 as a possible D gene (5 bases). The sequencing sample was made of naive T cells sorted from blood. The TCR comes from a man aged 45-65 years in good health. The CDR3 sequence: CASSPRVSADTQYF. CDR3 bases: TGTGCCAGCAGCCCCAGGGTGAGCGCAGATACGCAGTATTTT.